This TCR beta chain was recorded in a study of immune evolution from preneoplasia to lung adenocarcinoma. Study-level background: HLA loss of heterozygosity: about 7% AIS, over 12% MIA, more than 25% ADC, none AAH.

Germline V gene lookup returns CDR1 MNHNY and CDR2 SVGAGI (reference sequence). The CDR3 extends over 15 amino acids. Between the trimmed V and J ends, which lost 0 bases and 7 bases, there was a span of 15 bases. Broader study findings: Later-stage lesions appeared to have more T cells, more diversity, less clonality. KRAS-mutant nodules had the highest T cell clonality. Top clone frequencies peaked in normal lung, apparently declining through invasive adenocarcinoma.

As regards this clone: The antigen is unknown.

Repertoires were generated with immunoSEQ multiplex PCR, while TCRdb's copy carries only in-frame clones and drops some. Among over 30,000 clones listed, under 85% were seen once. This sequence was found in a person between 60 and 70 years old with lung adenocarcinoma. Sequenced sample: FFPE invasive lung adenocarcinoma tissue. V is TRBV6-6 and J is TRBJ1-2; tentatively, D is TRBD1 (5 bases). The CDR3 nucleotides are TGTGCCAGCAGTTACTCGACAGCCCCGGGAGCTGGCTACACCTTC. Its protein product is CASSYSTAPGAGYTF.